This T cell receptor (beta chain) was obtained from a study of read filtering for tumor transcriptome and immune sequencing. The study's findings and limits: About four fifths of IR-seq clonotypes had a single read, yet these held roughly 3.7% of reads.

This library used around 400 ng RNA and molecular barcoded adaptors spanning alpha/delta and beta/gamma chains. MiXCR, applied by TCRdb to the reads, yields one record per CDR3 protein. The table records 62,000 or so distinct CDR3 sequences, 20% of them present only once. CDR1 is LGHDT, CDR2 YNNKEL, per germline (reference sequence). V was cut by 1 base and J by 4 bases, with 17 bases left in between. The CDR3 contains 17 residues. In the case of this clonotype: Its antigen is unknown.

The specimen was a population of CD138-negative cells sorted from bone marrow. This chain links TRBV3-1 with TRBJ1-3, with D tentatively TRBD1 (6 bases). This TCR derives from a donor aged 40 or over with multiple myeloma. The CDR3 DNA is TGTGCCAGCAGCCAAGTCCCCGGGGGGGCGCAAGGAAACACCATATATTTT. Amino acid sequence: CASSQVPGGAQGNTIYF.